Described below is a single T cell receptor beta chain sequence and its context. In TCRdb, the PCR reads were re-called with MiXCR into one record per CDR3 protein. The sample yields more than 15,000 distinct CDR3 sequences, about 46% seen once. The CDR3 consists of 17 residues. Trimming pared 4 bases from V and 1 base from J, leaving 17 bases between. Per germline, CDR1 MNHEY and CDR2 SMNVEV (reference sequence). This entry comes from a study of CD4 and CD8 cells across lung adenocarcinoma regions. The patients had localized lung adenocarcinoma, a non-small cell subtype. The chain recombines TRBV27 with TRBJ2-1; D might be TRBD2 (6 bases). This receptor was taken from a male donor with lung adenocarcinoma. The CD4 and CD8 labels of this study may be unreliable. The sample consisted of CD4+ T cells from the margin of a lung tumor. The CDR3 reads CASSSGAGPLSYNEQFF. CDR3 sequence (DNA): TGTGCCAGCAGTTCCGGAGCGGGCCCCCTATCCTACAATGAGCAGTTCTTC.